This T cell receptor (beta chain) is from a study of T cell responses to AZD1222 COVID-19 vaccine. The study's findings and limits: Clonal diversity was possibly underestimated; the donors were predominantly white British and more often female.

Only a few counts were recorded for this clone. Its antigen remains unknown. The V gene's germline CDR1 is LNHDA and CDR2 SQIVND (reference sequence). Trimming left V 11 bases short and J 4 bases short, with 17 bases between. CDR3 length: 14 amino acids. Sequenced by immunoSEQ multiplex PCR; TCRdb stores in-frame clones only, minus some. The sample comprises about 120,000 clones, around 81% of which are singletons, and roughly 10% rests with the top ten. This sequence was found in an adult in good health. The sequenced sample was peripheral blood, obtained on day 0 of AZD1222 vaccination. J is TRBJ2-2 and V is TRBV19; D is unresolved. In DNA form, the CDR3 reads TGTGCCTCCTACGGCGCGTCGATCACCGGGGAGCTGTTTTTT. Its protein product is CASYGASITGELFF. Using reference TRBV19 and TRBJ2-2 for the parts outside the CDR3, the full variable domain is DGGITQSPKYLFRKEGQNVTLSCEQNLNHDAMYWYRQDPGQGLRLIYYSQIVNDFQKGDIAEGYSVSREKKESFPLTVTSAQKNPTAFYLCASYGASITGELFFGEGSRLTVL.